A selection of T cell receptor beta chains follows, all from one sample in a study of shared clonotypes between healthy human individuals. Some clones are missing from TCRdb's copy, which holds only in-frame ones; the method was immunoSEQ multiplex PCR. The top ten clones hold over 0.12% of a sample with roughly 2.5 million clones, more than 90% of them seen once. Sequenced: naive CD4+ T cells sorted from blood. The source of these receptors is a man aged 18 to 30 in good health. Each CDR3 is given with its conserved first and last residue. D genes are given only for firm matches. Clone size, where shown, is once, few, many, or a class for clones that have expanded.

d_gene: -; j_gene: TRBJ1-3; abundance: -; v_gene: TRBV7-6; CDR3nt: TGTGCCAGCAGCTTAGGCCAGGCCCCTGGAAACACCATATATTTT; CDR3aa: CASSLGQAPGNTIYF
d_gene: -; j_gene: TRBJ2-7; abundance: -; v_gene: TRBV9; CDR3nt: TGTGCCAGCAGCGGACCCGCCGGGACCGAGCAGTACTTC; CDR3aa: CASSGPAGTEQYF
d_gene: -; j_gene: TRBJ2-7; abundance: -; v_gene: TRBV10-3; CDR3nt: TGTGCCATCAGTGAGGGGGCTTCCTCCTACGAGCAGTACTTC; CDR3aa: CAISEGASSYEQYF
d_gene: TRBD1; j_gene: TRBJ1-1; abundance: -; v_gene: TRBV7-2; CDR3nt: TGTGCCAGCAGCTCCCAGGGGGCAGGGACGGCTTTCTTT; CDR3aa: CASSSQGAGTAFF
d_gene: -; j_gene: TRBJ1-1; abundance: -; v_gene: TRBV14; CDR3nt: TGTGCCAGCAGCCAAAACGGACCCCAAGCTTTCTTT; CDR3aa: CASSQNGPQAFF
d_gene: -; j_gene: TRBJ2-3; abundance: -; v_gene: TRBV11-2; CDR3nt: TGTGCCAGCAGCTTAGATGGTGTACCCGGCACAGATACGCAGTATTTT; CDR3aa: CASSLDGVPGTDTQYF
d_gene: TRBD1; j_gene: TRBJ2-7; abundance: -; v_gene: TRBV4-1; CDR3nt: TGCGCCAGCAGCCAAGCCCCAGCCGGGACAGGGGGTTACGAGCAGTACTTC; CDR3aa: CASSQAPAGTGGYEQYF
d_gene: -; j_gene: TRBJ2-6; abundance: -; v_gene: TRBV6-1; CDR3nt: TGTGCCAGCAGTGAATCTAGGGGGGTCGGGACAACTGGGGCCAACGTCCTGACTTTC; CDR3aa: CASSESRGVGTTGANVLTF
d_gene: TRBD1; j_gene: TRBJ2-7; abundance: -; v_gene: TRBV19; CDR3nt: TGTGCCAGTAGTAAGGGACAGGGCAAATCCTACGAGCAGTACTTC; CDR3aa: CASSKGQGKSYEQYF
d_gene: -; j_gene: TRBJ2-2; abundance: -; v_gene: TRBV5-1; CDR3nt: TGCGCCAGCAGCTTGGGACCCCAAACGAGCACCGGGGAGCTGTTTTTT; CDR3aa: CASSLGPQTSTGELFF
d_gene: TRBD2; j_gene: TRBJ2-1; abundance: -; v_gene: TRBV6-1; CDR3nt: TGTGCCAGCAGGGAACTAGCGGGAGGTCCCGGTGAGCAGTTCTTC; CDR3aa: CASRELAGGPGEQFF
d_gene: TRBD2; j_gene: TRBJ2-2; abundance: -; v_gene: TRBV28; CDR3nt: TGTGCCAGCAATCTGGGACTAGCGGGGACCGGGGAGCTGTTTTTT; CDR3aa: CASNLGLAGTGELFF
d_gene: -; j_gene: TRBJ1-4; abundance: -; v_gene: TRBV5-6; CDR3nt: TGTGCCAGCAGCTTAGGTGCGCGTAATGAAAAACTGTTTTTT; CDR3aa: CASSLGARNEKLFF
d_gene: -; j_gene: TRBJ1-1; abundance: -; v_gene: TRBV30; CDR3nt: TGTGCCTGGAGTGTTGGGGGCGCGGGAGCTTTCTTT; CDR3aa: CAWSVGGAGAFF
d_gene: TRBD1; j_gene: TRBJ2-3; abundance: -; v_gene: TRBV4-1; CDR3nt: TGCGCCAGCAGCCAAGGACAGGGGGCTCGTGCAGATACGCAGTATTTT; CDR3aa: CASSQGQGARADTQYF
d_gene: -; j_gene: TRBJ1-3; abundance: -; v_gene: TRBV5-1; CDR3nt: TGCGCCAGCAGCTTGGATCCAACTGGAAACACCATATATTTT; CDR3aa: CASSLDPTGNTIYF
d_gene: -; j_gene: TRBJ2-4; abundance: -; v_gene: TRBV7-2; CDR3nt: TGTGCCAGCAGCTGGACGGAAAACATTCAGTACTTC; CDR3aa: CASSWTENIQYF
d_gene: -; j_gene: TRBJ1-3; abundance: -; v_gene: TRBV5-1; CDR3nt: TGCGCCAGCAGCCGGACTGAGGGTAGGGACACCATATATTTT; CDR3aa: CASSRTEGRDTIYF
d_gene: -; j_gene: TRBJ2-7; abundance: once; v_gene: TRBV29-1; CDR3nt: TGCAGCGTTGCTCGAGGGGCGAGCGAGCAGTACTTC; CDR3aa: CSVARGASEQYF
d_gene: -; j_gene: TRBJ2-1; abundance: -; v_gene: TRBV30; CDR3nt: TGTGCCTGGAGTGTAAATGAGCAGTTCTTC; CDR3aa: CAWSVNEQFF
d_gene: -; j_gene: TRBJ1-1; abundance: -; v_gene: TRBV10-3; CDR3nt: TGTGCCATCAGCCTCGCGGGTGGCATGAACACTGAAGCTTTCTTT; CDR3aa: CAISLAGGMNTEAFF
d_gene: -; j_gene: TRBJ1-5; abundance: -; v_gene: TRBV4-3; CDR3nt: TGCGCCAGCAGCCAAGATTTGGCAGTTAGCAATCAGCCCCAGCATTTT; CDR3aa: CASSQDLAVSNQPQHF
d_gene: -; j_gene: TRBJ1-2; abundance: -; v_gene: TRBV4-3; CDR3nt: TGCGCCAGCAGCCAAGTTTGGGGAGGCAACTATGGCTACACCTTC; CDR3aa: CASSQVWGGNYGYTF
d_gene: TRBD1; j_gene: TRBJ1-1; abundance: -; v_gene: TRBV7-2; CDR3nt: TGTGCCAGCAGCTGGCGACAGGGCCAGAACACTGAAGCTTTCTTT; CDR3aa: CASSWRQGQNTEAFF
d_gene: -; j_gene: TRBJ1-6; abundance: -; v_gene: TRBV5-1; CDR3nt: TGCGCCAGCCAAGCGACAGGTCATAATTCACCCCTCCACTTT; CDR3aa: CASQATGHNSPLHF
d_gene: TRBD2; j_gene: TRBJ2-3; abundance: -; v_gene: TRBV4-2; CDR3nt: TGTGCCAGCAGCCAAGGACACGAGCGGGGGGCAGATACGCAGTATTTT; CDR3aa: CASSQGHERGADTQYF
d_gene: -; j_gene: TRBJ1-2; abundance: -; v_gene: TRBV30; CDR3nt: TGTGCCTGGACAGCTTACTATGATGGCTACACCTTC; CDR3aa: CAWTAYYDGYTF
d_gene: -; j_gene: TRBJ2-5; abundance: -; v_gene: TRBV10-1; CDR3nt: TGCGCCAGCAGCCAGGGGGGTCAAGAGACCCAGTACTTC; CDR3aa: CASSQGGQETQYF
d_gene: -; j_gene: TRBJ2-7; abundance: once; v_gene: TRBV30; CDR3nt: TGTGCCTGGAGAGGCGGGACATCGGGGTCCTACGAGCAGTACTTC; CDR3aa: CAWRGGTSGSYEQYF
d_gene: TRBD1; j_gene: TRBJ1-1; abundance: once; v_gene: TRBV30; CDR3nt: TGTGCCTGGAGAGGGACAGGGGGTAGCGGCACTGAAGCTTTCTTT; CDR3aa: CAWRGTGGSGTEAFF
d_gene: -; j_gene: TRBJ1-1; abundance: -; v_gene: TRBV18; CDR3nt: TGTGCCAGCTCCCGGTCGAACACTGAAGCTTTCTTT; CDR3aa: CASSRSNTEAFF
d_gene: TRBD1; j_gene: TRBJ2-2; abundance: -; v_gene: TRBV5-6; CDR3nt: TGTGCCAGCAGCTGGGACAGGGCGAGAGTCGGGGAGCTGTTTTTT; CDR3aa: CASSWDRARVGELFF
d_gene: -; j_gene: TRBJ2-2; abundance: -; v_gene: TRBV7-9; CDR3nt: TGTGCCAGCACCCTATCCTCCCAGTCGGTCGGGGAGCTGTTTTTT; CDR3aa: CASTLSSQSVGELFF
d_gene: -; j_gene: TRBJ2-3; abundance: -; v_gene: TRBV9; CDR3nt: TGTGCCAGCAGCGTCGAGGGTTCCTCACAAGATACGCAGTATTTT; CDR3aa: CASSVEGSSQDTQYF
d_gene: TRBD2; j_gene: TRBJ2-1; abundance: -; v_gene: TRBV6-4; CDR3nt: TGTGCCAGCAGTGACTCGGGGGGACTAGCGGGAGACATCAATGAGCAGTTCTTC; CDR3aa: CASSDSGGLAGDINEQFF
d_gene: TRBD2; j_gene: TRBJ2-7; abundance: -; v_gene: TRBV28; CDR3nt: TGTGCCAGCAGGGGAAGCGGGGGGTCCTCCTACGAGCAGTACTTC; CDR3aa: CASRGSGGSSYEQYF
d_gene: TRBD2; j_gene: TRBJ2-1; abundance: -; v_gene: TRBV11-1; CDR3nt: TGTGCCAGCAGGCAGAACTGGGGGGGGTCCTACAATGAGCAGTTCTTC; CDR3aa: CASRQNWGGSYNEQFF
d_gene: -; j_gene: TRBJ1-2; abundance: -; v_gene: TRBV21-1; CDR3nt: TGTGCCAGCAGCCCGGGACAGGGGTTAAGAGGCTACACCTTC; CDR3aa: CASSPGQGLRGYTF
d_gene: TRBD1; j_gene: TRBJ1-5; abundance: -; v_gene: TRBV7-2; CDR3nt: TGTGCCAGCAGTTTCACAGGGGGCGTTGGCAATCAGCCCCAGCATTTT; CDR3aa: CASSFTGGVGNQPQHF
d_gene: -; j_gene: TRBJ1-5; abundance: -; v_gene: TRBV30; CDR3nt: TGTGCCTGGAGTGTCCGGGAGCATCAGCCCCAGCATTTT; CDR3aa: CAWSVREHQPQHF
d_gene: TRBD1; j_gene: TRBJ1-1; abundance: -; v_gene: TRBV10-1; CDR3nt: TGCGCCAGCAGTGAGCAAAGGGGGCCGGTGAACACTGAAGCTTTCTTT; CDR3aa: CASSEQRGPVNTEAFF
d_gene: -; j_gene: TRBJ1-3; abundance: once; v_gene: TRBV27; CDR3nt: TGTGCCGTGGGACACCCGAGCTCTGGAAACACCATATATTTT; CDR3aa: CAVGHPSSGNTIYF
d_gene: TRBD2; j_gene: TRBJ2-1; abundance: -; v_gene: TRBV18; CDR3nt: TGTGCCAGCTCACAGGGACTAGCAAATGAGCAGTTCTTC; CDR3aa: CASSQGLANEQFF
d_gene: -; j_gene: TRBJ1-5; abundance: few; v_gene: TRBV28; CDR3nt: TGTGCCAGCAACAAACAGGGACCCAATCAGCCCCAGCATTTT; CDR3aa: CASNKQGPNQPQHF
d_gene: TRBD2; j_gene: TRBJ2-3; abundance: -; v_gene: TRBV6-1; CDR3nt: TGTGCCAGCTGGCCTCTTTGGGGGACTAGTCTGTATTTT; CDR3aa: CASWPLWGTSLYF
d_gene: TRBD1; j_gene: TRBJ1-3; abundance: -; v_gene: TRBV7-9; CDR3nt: TGTGCCAGCAGCTCAACGGACAGGTACTCTGGAAACACCATATATTTT; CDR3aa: CASSSTDRYSGNTIYF
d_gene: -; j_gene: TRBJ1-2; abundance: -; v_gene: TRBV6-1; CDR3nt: TGTGCCAGCAGTCGCCCTGGGCAGGACTATGGCTACACCTTC; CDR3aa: CASSRPGQDYGYTF
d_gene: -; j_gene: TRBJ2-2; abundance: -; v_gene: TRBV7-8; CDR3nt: TGTGCCAGCAGCTTAGGGCCCACCTCCGGAGGGGAGCTGTTTTTT; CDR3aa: CASSLGPTSGGELFF
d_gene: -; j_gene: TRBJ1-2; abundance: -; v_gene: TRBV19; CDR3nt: TGTGCCAGTATGACGGAACCTGGTTATGGCTACACCTTC; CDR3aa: CASMTEPGYGYTF
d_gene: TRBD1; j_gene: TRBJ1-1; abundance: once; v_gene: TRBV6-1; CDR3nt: TGTGCCAGCAGTGACAGGGGGCGGACTGAAGCTTTCTTT; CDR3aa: CASSDRGRTEAFF
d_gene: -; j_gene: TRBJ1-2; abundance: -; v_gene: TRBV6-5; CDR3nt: TGTGCCAGCACCCGAGGGCGTCCCGTCGGCGGCTACACCTTC; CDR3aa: CASTRGRPVGGYTF
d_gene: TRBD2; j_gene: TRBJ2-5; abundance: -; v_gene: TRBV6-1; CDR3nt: TGTGCCGGGGGACTAGCGGGTGCCGAGACCCAGTACTTC; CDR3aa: CAGGLAGAETQYF
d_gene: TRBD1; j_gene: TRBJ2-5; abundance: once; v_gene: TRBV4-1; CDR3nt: TGCGCCAGCAGCCAAGCCGACAGGGGTCGGGAGACCCAGTACTTC; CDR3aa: CASSQADRGRETQYF
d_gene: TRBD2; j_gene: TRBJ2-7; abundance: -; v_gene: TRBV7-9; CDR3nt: TGTGCCAGCAGCTCCCCACTAGCGGGAGATACCTACGAGCAGTACTTC; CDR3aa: CASSSPLAGDTYEQYF
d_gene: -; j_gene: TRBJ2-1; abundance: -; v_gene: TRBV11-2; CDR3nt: TGTGCCAGCAGCCACACTGGGGGCGGGAGCTACAATGAGCAGTTCTTC; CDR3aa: CASSHTGGGSYNEQFF